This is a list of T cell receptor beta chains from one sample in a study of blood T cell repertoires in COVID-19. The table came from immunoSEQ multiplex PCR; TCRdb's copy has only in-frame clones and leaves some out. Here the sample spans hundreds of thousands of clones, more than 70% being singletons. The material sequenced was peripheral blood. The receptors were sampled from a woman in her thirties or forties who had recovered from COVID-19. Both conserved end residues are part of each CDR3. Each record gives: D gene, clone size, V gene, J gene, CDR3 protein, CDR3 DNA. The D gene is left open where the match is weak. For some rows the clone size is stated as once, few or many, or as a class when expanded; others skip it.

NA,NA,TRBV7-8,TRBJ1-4,CASSTAGAGSEKLFF,TGTGCCAGCAGCACCGCAGGGGCTGGGAGTGAAAAACTGTTTTTT
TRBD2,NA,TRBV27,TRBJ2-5,CASRTEIGRVETQYF,TGTGCCAGCAGGACAGAGATCGGGAGGGTCGAGACCCAGTACTTC
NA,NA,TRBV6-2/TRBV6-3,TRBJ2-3,CASSYRSNPSTDTQYF,TGTGCCAGCAGTTACCGGTCGAACCCTAGCACAGATACGCAGTATTTT
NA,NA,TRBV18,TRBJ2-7,CASSHEGGGPYEQYF,TGTGCCAGCTCCCACGAAGGGGGGGGCCCCTACGAGCAGTACTTC
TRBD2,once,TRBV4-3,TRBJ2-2,CASSPTASGRYTGELFF,TGCGCCAGCAGCCCCACCGCTAGCGGGAGATACACCGGGGAGCTGTTTTTT
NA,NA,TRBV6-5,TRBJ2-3,CASSYSRITDTQYF,TGTGCCAGCAGTTACTCGCGCATCACAGATACGCAGTATTTT
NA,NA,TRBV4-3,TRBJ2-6,CASSQGAGFGANVLTF,TGCGCCAGCAGCCAGGGGGCGGGTTTTGGGGCCAACGTCCTGACTTTC
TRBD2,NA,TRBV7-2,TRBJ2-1,CASKGTSGNNEQFF,TGTGCCAGCAAAGGCACTAGCGGGAATAATGAGCAGTTCTTC
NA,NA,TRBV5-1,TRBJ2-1,CASSLARAAPDEQFF,TGCGCCAGCAGCTTGGCCAGGGCGGCGCCCGATGAGCAGTTCTTC
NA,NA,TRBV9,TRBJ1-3,CASSAGVSSGNTIYF,TGTGCCAGCAGCGCCGGGGTGAGCTCTGGAAACACCATATATTTT
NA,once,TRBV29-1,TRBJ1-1,CSVGQARGAFF,TGCAGCGTTGGCCAGGCACGGGGGGCTTTCTTT
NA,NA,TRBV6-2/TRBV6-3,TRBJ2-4,CASSYFVASKKNIQYF,TGTGCCAGCAGTTATTTTGTAGCGTCAAAAAAGAACATTCAGTACTTC
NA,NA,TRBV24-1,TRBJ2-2,CATSVFADTGELFF,TGTGCCACCAGTGTGTTTGCGGACACCGGGGAGCTGTTTTTT
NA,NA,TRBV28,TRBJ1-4,CASGWGMEKLFF,TGTGCCAGCGGCTGGGGCATGGAGAAACTGTTTTTT
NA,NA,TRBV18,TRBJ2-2,CASSPRLAATGELFF,TGTGCCAGCTCACCCCGGTTAGCGGCCACCGGGGAGCTGTTTTTT
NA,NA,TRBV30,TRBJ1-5,CAWSRLSGNQPQHF,TGTGCCTGGAGTCGGCTTAGCGGCAATCAGCCCCAGCATTTT
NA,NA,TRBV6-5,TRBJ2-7,CASSYESGVIDEQYF,TGTGCCAGCAGTTACGAATCAGGGGTTATCGACGAGCAGTACTTC
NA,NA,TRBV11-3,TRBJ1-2,CASSAGRGGYTF,TGTGCCAGCAGCGCGGGCCGAGGCGGCTACACCTTC
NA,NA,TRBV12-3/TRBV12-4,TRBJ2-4,CASGSVKNIQYF,TGTGCCTCGGGGTCGGTCAAAAACATTCAGTACTTC
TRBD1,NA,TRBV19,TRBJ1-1,CASSIDARGAEAFF,TGTGCCAGTAGTATAGATGCCAGGGGGGCTGAAGCTTTCTTT